The present TCR beta chain was sequenced within a study of CD8 T cells in ankylosing spondylitis. The CDR3 contains 15 residues. With 6 bases removed from V and 7 bases from J, the gap between germline ends came to 22 bases. Germline CDR1 reads SGHKS; CDR2 reads YYEKEE (reference sequence). This clonotype has just a few counts. Its specificity is unknown. Study observations and caveats: CD8+ disease-linked clones were present at relatively low frequencies in blood. The study identified a TCR beta motif of several highly homologous variants that appeared characteristic of ankylosing spondylitis blood. Some of the motif variants had earlier been found in reactive arthritis patients' fluid and blood.

As the method for making TCR beta libraries, quantitative 5'-RACE with molecular barcodes was used. TCRdb called the 5' RACE reads again in MiXCR, with one record for every CDR3 protein. The sample holds about 540,000 distinct CDR3 sequences, approximately 11% seen once. This sequence was found in a male donor with ankylosing spondylitis. The chain combines TRBV5-5 with TRBJ1-1; D remains ambiguous. The sample taken for sequencing was blood, either unsorted or a sorted T cell fraction (not recorded which). The CDR3 protein is CASTSFRGPLIEAFF. In DNA, the CDR3 is TGTGCCAGCACAAGTTTCCGGGGTCCACTAATTGAAGCTTTCTTT.